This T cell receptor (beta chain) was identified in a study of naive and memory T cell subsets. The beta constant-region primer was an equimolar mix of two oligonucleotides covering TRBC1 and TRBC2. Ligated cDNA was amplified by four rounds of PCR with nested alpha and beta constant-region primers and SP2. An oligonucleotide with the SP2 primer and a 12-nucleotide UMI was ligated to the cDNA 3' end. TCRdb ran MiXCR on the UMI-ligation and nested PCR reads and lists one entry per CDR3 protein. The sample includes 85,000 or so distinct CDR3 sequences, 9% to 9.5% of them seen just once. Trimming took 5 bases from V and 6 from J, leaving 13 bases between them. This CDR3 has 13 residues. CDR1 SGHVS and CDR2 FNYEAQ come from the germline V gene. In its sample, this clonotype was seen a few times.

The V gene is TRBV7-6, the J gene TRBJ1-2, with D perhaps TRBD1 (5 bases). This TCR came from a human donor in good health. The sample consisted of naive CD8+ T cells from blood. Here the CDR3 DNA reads TGTGCCAGCAGCCCCCCTCTAGGGGATGGCTACACCTTC. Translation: CASSPPLGDGYTF.